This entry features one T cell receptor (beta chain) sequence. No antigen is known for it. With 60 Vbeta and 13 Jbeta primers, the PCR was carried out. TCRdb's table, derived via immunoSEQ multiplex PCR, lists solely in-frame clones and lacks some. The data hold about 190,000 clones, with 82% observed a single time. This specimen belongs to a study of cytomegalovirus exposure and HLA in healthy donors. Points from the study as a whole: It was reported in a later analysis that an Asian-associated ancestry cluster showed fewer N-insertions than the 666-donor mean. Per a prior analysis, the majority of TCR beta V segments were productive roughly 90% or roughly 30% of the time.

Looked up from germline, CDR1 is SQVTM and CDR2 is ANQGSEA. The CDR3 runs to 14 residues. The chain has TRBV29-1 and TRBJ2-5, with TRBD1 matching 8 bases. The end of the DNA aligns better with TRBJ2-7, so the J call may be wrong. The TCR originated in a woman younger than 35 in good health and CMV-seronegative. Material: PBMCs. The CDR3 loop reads CSADAGTGTYEQYF. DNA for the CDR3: TGCAGCGCAGACGCCGGGACAGGAACCTACGAGCAGTACTTC.